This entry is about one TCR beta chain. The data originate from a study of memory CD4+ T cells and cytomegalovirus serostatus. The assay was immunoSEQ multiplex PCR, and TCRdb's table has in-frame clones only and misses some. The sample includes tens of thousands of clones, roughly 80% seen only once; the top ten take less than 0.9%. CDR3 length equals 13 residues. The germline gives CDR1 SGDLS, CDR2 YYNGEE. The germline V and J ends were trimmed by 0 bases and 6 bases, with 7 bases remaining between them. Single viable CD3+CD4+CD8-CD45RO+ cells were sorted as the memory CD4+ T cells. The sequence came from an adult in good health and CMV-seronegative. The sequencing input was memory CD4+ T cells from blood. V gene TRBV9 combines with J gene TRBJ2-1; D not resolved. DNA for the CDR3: TGTGCCAGCAGCGTAGACCGAACCAATGAGCAGTTCTTC. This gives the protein CASSVDRTNEQFF.